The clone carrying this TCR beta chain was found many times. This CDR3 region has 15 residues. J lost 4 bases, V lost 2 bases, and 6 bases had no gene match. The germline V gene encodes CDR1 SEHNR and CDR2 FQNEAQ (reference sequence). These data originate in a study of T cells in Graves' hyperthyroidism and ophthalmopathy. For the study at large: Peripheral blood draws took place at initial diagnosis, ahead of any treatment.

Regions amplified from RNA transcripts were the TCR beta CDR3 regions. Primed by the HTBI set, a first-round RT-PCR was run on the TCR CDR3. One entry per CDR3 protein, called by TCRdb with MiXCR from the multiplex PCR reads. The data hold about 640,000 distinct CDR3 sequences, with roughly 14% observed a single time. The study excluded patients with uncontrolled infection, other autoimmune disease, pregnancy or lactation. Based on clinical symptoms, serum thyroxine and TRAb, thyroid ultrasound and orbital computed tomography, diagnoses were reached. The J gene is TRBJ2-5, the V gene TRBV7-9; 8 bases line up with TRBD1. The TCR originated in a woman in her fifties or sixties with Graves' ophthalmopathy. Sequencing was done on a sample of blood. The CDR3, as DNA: TGTGCCAGCAGCTTAAGCGGACAGGGCACAGAGACCCAGTACTTC. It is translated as CASSLSGQGTETQYF.